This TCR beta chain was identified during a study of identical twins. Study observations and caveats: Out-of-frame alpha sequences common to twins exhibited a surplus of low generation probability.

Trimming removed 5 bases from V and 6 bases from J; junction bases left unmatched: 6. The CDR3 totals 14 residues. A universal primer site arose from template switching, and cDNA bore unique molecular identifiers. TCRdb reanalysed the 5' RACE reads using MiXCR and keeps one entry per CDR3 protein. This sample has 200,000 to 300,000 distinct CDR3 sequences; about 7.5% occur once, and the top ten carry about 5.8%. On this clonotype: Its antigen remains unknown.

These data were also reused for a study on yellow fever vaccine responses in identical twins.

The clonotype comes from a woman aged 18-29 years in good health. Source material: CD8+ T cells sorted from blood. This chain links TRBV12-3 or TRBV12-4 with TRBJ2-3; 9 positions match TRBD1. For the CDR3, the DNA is TGTGCCAGCAGTGCACAGGGGGCATCGGATACGCAGTATTTT. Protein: CASSAQGASDTQYF.